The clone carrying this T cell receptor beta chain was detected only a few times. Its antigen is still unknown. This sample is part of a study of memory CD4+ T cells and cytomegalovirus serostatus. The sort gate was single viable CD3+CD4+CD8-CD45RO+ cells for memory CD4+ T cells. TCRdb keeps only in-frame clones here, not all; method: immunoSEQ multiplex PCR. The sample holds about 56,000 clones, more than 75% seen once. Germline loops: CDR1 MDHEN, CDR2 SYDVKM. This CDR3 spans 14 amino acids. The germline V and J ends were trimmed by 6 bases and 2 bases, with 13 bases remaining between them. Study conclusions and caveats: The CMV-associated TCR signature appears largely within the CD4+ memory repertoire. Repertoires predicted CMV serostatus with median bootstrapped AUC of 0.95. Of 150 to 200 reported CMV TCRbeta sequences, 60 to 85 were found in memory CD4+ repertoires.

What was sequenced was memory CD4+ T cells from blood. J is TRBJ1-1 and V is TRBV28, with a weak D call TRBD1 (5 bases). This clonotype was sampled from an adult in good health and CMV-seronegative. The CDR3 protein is CASRPPGGNTEAFF. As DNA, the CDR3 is TGTGCCAGCAGACCCCCGGGGGGTAACACTGAAGCTTTCTTT.